This entry lists 30 T cell receptor beta chains sequenced from one sample in a study of control samples from healthy donors and cancer patients (dated by TCRdb to between 2020 and 2021). Library preparation was by the immunoSEQ multiplex PCR assay. Imported from immuneACCESS, the table was reduced by TCRdb to in-frame sequences with V and J called. These copies leave out some clones; in studies compared against another copy, an unresolved V gene accounts for under half, and the cause of the remainder is not known. The sample contains around 95,000 clones, more than 85% of them found a single time. The ten largest make up over 15% of the sample. Sequenced input: blood. All receptors derive from a woman aged 50 to 60 in good health.

The chain combines TRBV19 with TRBJ1-3; TRBD1 agrees at 9 bases. The CDR3 runs 13 residues. J was trimmed by 8 bases and V by 6 bases; bases with no gene match: 5. The germline V gene has CDR1 LNHDA and CDR2 SQIVND (reference sequence). CDR3 DNA: TGTGCCAGTAGAGGACGGGACAGGGACACCATATATTTT. It translates to CASRGRDRDTIYF.

The rearrangement uses TRBV28 and TRBJ1-6, with 7 nucleotides matching TRBD1. Trimming at V came to 6 bases and at J to 7 bases, leaving 9 bases not matched to a gene. The CDR3 spans 15 residues. Germline CDR1 reads MDHEN; CDR2 reads SYDVKM. The CDR3 DNA follows: TGTGCCAGCAGGACCAGGGGGTCCGGGAATTCACCCCTCCACTTT. It specifies CASRTRGSGNSPLHF.

CDR3 region: CSGGTGDGYTF. CDR3 nucleotides: TGCAGCGGGGGGACAGGGGATGGCTACACCTTC. This rearrangement joins TRBV29-1 to TRBJ1-2, with 10 bases identical to TRBD1. V was clipped by 7 bases and J by 6 bases; unmatched bases: 2. The germline V gene has CDR1 SQVTM and CDR2 ANQGSEA. This CDR3 region has 11 residues.

The rearrangement uses TRBV9 and TRBJ2-5; 14 bases agree with TRBD2. The CDR3 totals 14 residues. CDR1 and CDR2 from the germline V gene are SGDLS and YYNGEE. Trimming at V came to 4 bases and at J to 7 bases, leaving 3 bases not matched to a gene. The CDR3 reads CASSPGTSGGTQYF. Written as DNA, the CDR3 is TGTGCCAGCAGCCCCGGGACTAGCGGGGGGACCCAGTACTTC.

This clone was recorded a few times. The chain recombines TRBV5-4 with TRBJ2-5, with D uncertain. Trimming shortened V by 3 bases and J by 5 bases, and 5 bases separated the two germline ends. This CDR3 comprises 11 residues. Germline loops: CDR1 SGHNT, CDR2 YYREEE (reference sequence). CDR3 nucleotides: TGTGCCAGCAGCTCCAAGGAGACCCAGTACTTC. Translating gives CASSSKETQYF. Complete variable domain (other parts from reference TRBV5-4 and TRBJ2-5): ETGVTQSPTHLIKTRGQQVTLRCSSQSGHNTVSWYQQALGQGPQFIFQYYREEENGRGNFPPRFSGLQFPNYSSELNVNALELDDSALYLCASSSKETQYFGPGTRLLVL.

V is TRBV7-2 and J is TRBJ2-7; D remains unclear. Trimming removed 5 bases at V and 6 bases at J, with 14 bases between. The CDR3 is 13 amino acids. From germline, CDR1 is SGHTA and CDR2 FQGNSA. CDR3 in amino acids: CASSLVGFSEQYV. The CDR3 coding sequence is TGTGCCAGCAGCCTTGTGGGATTCTCCGAGCAGTACGTC.

The chain links TRBV3-1 (or the pseudogene TRBV3-2) to TRBJ2-4; the D is unclear. The V gene lost 0 bases and the J gene lost 7 bases, with 16 bases spanning the gap. Germline loops: CDR1 LGHDT, CDR2 YNNKEL (reference sequence). This CDR3 spans 16 amino acids. This chain's CDR3 is CASSQDPTGARNIQYF. The CDR3 bases are TGTGCCAGCAGCCAAGATCCCACCGGTGCTAGGAACATTCAGTACTTC.

In this sample, this clone turned up once. The chain has TRBV7-8 and TRBJ2-5; D possibly corresponds to TRBD2 (5 bases). From germline, CDR1 is SGHVS and CDR2 FQNEAQ. The CDR3 length is 13 residues. V was cut by 3 bases and J by 4 bases, with 9 bases left in between. The CDR3 protein is CASSLGLAETQYF. In DNA form, the CDR3 reads TGTGCCAGCAGCTTGGGCCTAGCAGAGACCCAGTACTTC.

The chain carries TRBV7-6 and TRBJ2-7, with 12 positions matching TRBD2. Per the germline V gene, CDR1 is SGHVS and CDR2 is FNYEAQ. V dropped 5 bases and J dropped 3; count of bases not matched to a gene: 17. The CDR3 length is 19 residues. Here the CDR3 reads CASSGRLAGAMEDLYEQYV. The DNA of the CDR3 is TGTGCCAGCAGCGGCCGACTAGCGGGAGCGATGGAGGATCTCTACGAGCAGTACGTC.

This chain links TRBV3-1 (or the pseudogene TRBV3-2) with TRBJ1-2, with D perhaps matching TRBD1 (5 bases). Per germline, CDR1 LGHDT and CDR2 YNNKEL (reference sequence). The CDR3 extends over 14 amino acids. V was clipped by 4 bases and J by 2 bases, with 11 bases between them. The CDR3 region is CASSPHTGNYGYTF. The CDR3 coding sequence is TGTGCCAGCAGCCCCCACACAGGAAACTATGGCTACACCTTC.

This chain uses TRBV3-1 (or the pseudogene TRBV3-2) with TRBJ2-1, with 8 nucleotides matching TRBD2. Per the germline V gene, CDR1 is LGHDT and CDR2 is YNNKEL (reference sequence). V was pared by 0 bases and J by 3 bases, with 16 bases of the junction left unmatched. This CDR3 has 20 residues. CDR3 sequence: CASSQDRAGVGLSLYNEQFF. The CDR3 region has the DNA TGTGCCAGCAGCCAAGATCGAGCGGGAGTGGGTCTTTCCCTCTACAATGAGCAGTTCTTC.

This rearrangement joins TRBV11-1 to TRBJ2-1; 9 bases map to TRBD2. The CDR3 is 16 amino acids. In germline, CDR1 is SGHAT, CDR2 FQDESV (reference sequence). V gave up 0 bases and J gave up 12 bases; unmatched junction bases: 12. The CDR3 reads CASSLAPGTSRERQFF. The DNA for the CDR3 is TGTGCCAGCAGCTTAGCCCCCGGGACTAGCCGGGAGAGGCAGTTCTTC.

The gene calls are TRBV29-1 and TRBJ2-7; TRBD1 matches at 7 bases. CDR1 SQVTM and CDR2 ANQGSEA come from the germline V gene. V shed 6 bases and J 5 bases; nucleotides not matched to a gene: 4. CDR3 length: 11 residues. The chain's CDR3 is CSVRQGDEQYV. Written as DNA, the CDR3 is TGCAGCGTAAGACAGGGCGACGAGCAGTACGTC.

The gene calls are TRBV20-1 and TRBJ2-1, with D maybe TRBD2 (6 bases). Germline V gene sequence: CDR1 DFQATT, CDR2 SNEGSKA (reference sequence). The V end lost 3 bases, the J end lost 7 bases, and 13 bases lay between the germline ends. CDR3 length: 13 amino acids. The CDR3 DNA reads as TGCAGTGCTAGTAGCCCTAGCGAGAATGAGCAGTTCTTC. Protein: CSASSPSENEQFF.

The chain links TRBV7-2 to TRBJ2-1; 11 nucleotides line up with TRBD2. The CDR3 extends over 15 amino acids. From germline, CDR1 is SGHTA and CDR2 FQGNSA. J was trimmed by 5 bases and V by 5 bases; bases with no gene match: 5. The CDR3 region is CASSATSGANNEQFF. As DNA, the CDR3 is TGTGCCAGCAGCGCGACTAGCGGGGCCAACAATGAGCAGTTCTTC.

This clone has just one count. V gene TRBV20-1 combines with J gene TRBJ2-3; D uncertain. V was cut by 2 bases and J by 5 bases, with 5 bases left in between. CDR3 length: 11 amino acids. CDR1 and CDR2 (germline): DFQATT, SNEGSKA (reference sequence). The CDR3 coding sequence is TGCAGTGCTAGATGGGTAGATACGCAGTATTTT. Translating gives CSARWVDTQYF.

This clone was recorded once. The V gene is TRBV5-5, the J gene TRBJ2-7; TRBD2 matches 9 bases. V lost 2 bases to trimming and J lost 4 bases; unmatched junction nucleotides: 1. The CDR3 extends over 13 amino acids. The germline gives CDR1 SGHKS, CDR2 YYEKEE (reference sequence). The DNA for the CDR3 is TGTGCCAGCAGCTTTCTAGCGGGGTACGAGCAGTACTTC. This translates into CASSFLAGYEQYF.

The genes are TRBV29-1 and TRBJ2-5, with 14 bases fitting TRBD2. J gave up 5 bases and V 4 bases, and 9 bases lay outside the gene matches. The CDR3 runs to 16 residues. CDR1 is SQVTM and CDR2 is ANQGSEA in the germline V gene. In DNA form, the CDR3 reads TGCAGCGTTGCCCCTCGACTAGCGGGAGGGGGGGAGACCCAGTACTTC. This translates into CSVAPRLAGGGETQYF.

The rearrangement uses TRBV19 and TRBJ2-1; 8 bases line up with TRBD2. The CDR3 contains 15 residues. Germline V gives CDR1 LNHDA, CDR2 SQIVND (reference sequence). The V and J ends lost 9 bases and 1 base, in that order; junction bases with no gene match: 8. CDR3 sequence (DNA): TGTGCCAGCACCCCGGGGGGGGGATCCTACAATGAGCAGTTCTTC. Its translation is CASTPGGGSYNEQFF.

This chain connects TRBV18 to TRBJ1-1; D perhaps matches TRBD1 (5 bases). Germline CDR1 is KGHSH and CDR2 is LQKENI. There are 14 residues in the CDR3. V was shortened by 3 bases and J by 4 bases, with 12 bases between the two germline ends. CDR3 region: CASSPWGSSTEAFF. The CDR3 nucleotides are TGTGCCAGCTCACCGTGGGGGTCGAGCACTGAAGCTTTCTTT.

The chain has TRBV5-1 and TRBJ1-5, with TRBD1 as a possible D gene (6 bases). The germline CDR1 and CDR2 sequences are SGHRS and YFSETQ. Trimming left V 8 bases short and J 0 bases short, with 18 bases between. CDR3 length: 16 residues. CDR3 sequence: CASGGFGTNSNQPQHF. For the CDR3, the DNA is TGCGCCAGTGGCGGATTCGGGACAAATAGCAATCAGCCCCAGCATTTT.

This clone was found once. The gene calls are TRBV18 and TRBJ1-5; no definite D call. Germline V gene sequence: CDR1 KGHSH, CDR2 LQKENI. This CDR3 region has 12 residues. V gave up 4 bases and J gave up 7 bases, with 8 bases separating them. This CDR3 reads CASSLPEQPQHF. The CDR3 DNA reads as TGTGCCAGCTCACTCCCAGAGCAGCCCCAGCATTTT.

The chain couples TRBV5-1 to TRBJ2-7; 8 nucleotides align to TRBD1. J lost 4 bases, V lost 4 bases, and 7 bases had no gene match. Germline V gene lookup returns CDR1 SGHRS and CDR2 YFSETQ. The CDR3 loop spans 14 amino acids. This chain's CDR3 is CASSPGQGAYEQYV. The CDR3 DNA follows: TGCGCCAGCAGCCCCGGACAGGGTGCTTACGAGCAGTACGTC.

The CDR3 region has the DNA TGCAGCGCCGAAGTCTCTGGGGCCAACGTCCTGACTTTC. It is translated as CSAEVSGANVLTF. V usage is TRBV29-1 and J usage is TRBJ2-6; D gene ambiguous. The length of the CDR3 is 13 residues. In germline, CDR1 is SQVTM, CDR2 ANQGSEA. V shed 7 bases and J shed 0 bases, with 7 bases lying between them.

The rearrangement links TRBV29-1 to TRBJ2-6, with D unclear. Trimming left V 7 bases short and J 2 bases short, with 6 bases between. In germline, CDR1 is SQVTM, CDR2 ANQGSEA. The CDR3 extends over 12 amino acids. The CDR3 sequence is CSAATGANVLTF. In nucleotides, the CDR3 is TGCAGCGCCGCCACTGGGGCCAACGTCCTGACTTTC.

V usage is TRBV7-3 and J usage is TRBJ2-1; 10 bases are a match to TRBD2. The CDR3 spans 14 residues. Trimming cost V 9 bases and J 8 bases; bases outside gene matches: 10. CDR1 and CDR2 from the germline V gene are SGHTA and FQGTGA. CDR3 nucleotide sequence: TGTGCCAGTGCACTCCAGCGGGGGGGACATGAGCAGTTCTTC. Its protein product is CASALQRGGHEQFF.

This chain joins TRBV3-1 (or the pseudogene TRBV3-2) and TRBJ2-5; unclear D gene. The CDR3 is 11 residues long. The germline gives CDR1 LGHDT, CDR2 YNNKEL (reference sequence). The V end was cut by 3 bases, the J end by 4 bases, with 3 bases between. The CDR3 DNA is TGTGCCAGCAGCCAGGTAGAGACCCAGTACTTC. Protein sequence: CASSQVETQYF.

This chain links TRBV6-5 with TRBJ1-1; maybe TRBD1 (5 bases). Trimming cost V 8 bases and J 1 base, with 11 bases left between them. Germline CDR1 MNHEY, CDR2 SVGAGI. The CDR3 loop spans 13 amino acids. Written as DNA, the CDR3 is TGTGCCAGCGGAAGAAGGGGGAACACTGAAGCTTTCTTT. This sequence encodes CASGRRGNTEAFF.

V is TRBV2 and J is TRBJ2-1; D ambiguous. CDR1 and CDR2 (germline): SNHLY, FYNNEI. V gave up 3 bases and J gave up 9 bases, with 6 bases separating them. This CDR3 is 11 amino acids long. The CDR3 sequence is CASSDPPEQFF. In DNA, the CDR3 is TGTGCCAGCAGTGACCCGCCTGAGCAGTTCTTC. The full variable domain, rest sourced from reference TRBV2 and TRBJ2-1, is EPEVTQTPSHQVTQMGQEVILRCVPISNHLYFYWYRQILGQKVEFLVSFYNNEISEKSEIFDDQFSVERPDGSNFTLKIRSTKLEDSAMYFCASSDPPEQFFGPGTRLTVL.

The rearrangement uses TRBV4-3 and TRBJ2-5, with a weak D call TRBD2 (6 bases). The CDR3 consists of 13 residues. The germline CDR1 and CDR2 sequences are LGHNA and YSLEER. Trimming removed 4 bases from V and 4 bases from J, with 10 bases in between. The CDR3 DNA reads TGCGCCAGCAGCCTGGACTACGGAGAGACCCAGTACTTC. Its translation is CASSLDYGETQYF.